The T cell receptor (beta chain) under discussion was sequenced for a study of patients and donors after allogeneic stem cell transplantation. One entry per CDR3 protein results from TCRdb running MiXCR on the RT-PCR reads. Among around 200,000 distinct CDR3 sequences, about 37% were seen once, and the ten largest hold under 14%. The length of the CDR3 is 16 residues. Germline CDR1 is MNHEY and CDR2 is SVGAGI. Unmatched junction bases numbered 7, after V lost 0 bases and J lost 4 bases. The V and J genes are TRBV6-5 and TRBJ2-5; 8 positions agree with TRBD1. The source of this sequence is a human donor who was either an allogeneic HSCT recipient or a stem cell or donor lymphocyte infusion donor (not recorded which). It is not recorded whose cells these are; they may come from a transplant donor. The specimen was blood, either unsorted or a sorted T cell fraction (not recorded which). The DNA of the CDR3 is TGTGCCAGCAGTTACTCGGGCCAGGGGGCAAGAGAGACCCAGTACTTC. As protein: CASSYSGQGARETQYF.